The T cell receptor (beta chain) under discussion was sequenced for a study of CD8+CD57+ T cells in acquired aplastic anemia (dated by TCRdb to the late 2010s). At the level of the whole study: On average, sorted CD4+ and CD8+ cells yielded roughly 3.4 ug of extracted DNA, with a range of roughly 0.17 to 27.4 ug. An average of approximately 10 million reads for CD4+ cells and under 12 million reads for CD8+ cells was obtained from healthy donor samples. General study outcomes and caveats: Fewer than 30 CD8+ CDR3 sequences were found in both patients and controls but appeared to be highly expressed in patients and within the immunodominant clones of the patients. CD8+ Simpson's diversity did not differ significantly between patients and healthy controls (P=0.060).

Genomic DNA served as template for TCR beta VDJ combination and CDR3 sequence profiling. TCR repertoire sequencing was run on an Illumina HiSeq 2000. The authors processed their data as follows. Repertoires were assessed using TRBV/TRBJ rearrangement plots, CDR3 size and DJ length profiles, and Simpson's diversity index. The immunodominant clone was defined as the most abundant DNA sequence in deep sequencing data. CDR3 amino acid sequences were checked for sharing between subjects and were compared against published repertoires and the VDJdb database. The public reads were run again by TCRdb, first through fastp at Q25 and then through MiXCR, and only productive beta chains were kept. Each record represents a unique CDR3 protein, reported with the most common genes and DNA among its rows. Here the V and J calls rest on TCRdb's processing, not on the authors' analysis. The sample table contains 180,000 or so distinct CDR3 sequences; only one count was recorded for approximately 45% of them. The top ten constitute 2.5% to 3.5% of the sample.

In this study, sorted CD4+ and CD8+ T cells from the blood of healthy subjects and of severe aplastic anemia patients had their TCR repertoires deep-sequenced. Ficoll-Paque density gradient centrifugation was used to isolate peripheral blood mononuclear cells. Before DNA extraction, CD4+ and CD8+ T cells were sorted by FACS or by magnetic beads. CDR1 SEHNR and CDR2 FQNEAQ are derived from the germline V gene (reference sequence). The CDR3 runs 13 residues from the cysteine to the phenylalanine. The read is trimmed to its CDR3 DNA, 39 bases read in frame from base 1. V and J lose 0 bases and 16 bases, and a span of 13 bases separates them. Ten or more counts support this clonotype. The target of this receptor is not known. Per-nucleotide qualities are absent, and no much larger clonotype sits a single base away.

This TCR was recovered from a human donor in good health. Source material: sorted CD4+, CD8+, or CD8+CD57+ T cells (not recorded which) from PBMCs. The rearranged chain carries TRBV7-9 and TRBJ1-6; the D gene remains uncertain. The sequence in DNA is TGTGCCAGCAGCTTAGCTGGCCCGGTCATTCTCCACTTT. The encoded protein is CASSLAGPVILHF.